A single sample gave rise to the 22 T cell receptor beta chains below, sequenced in a study of beta chain features in type 1 diabetes. What was sequenced were expressed TCRB transcripts, since all of the isolated RNA had been reverse transcribed. Generated by immunoSEQ multiplex PCR, the TCRdb table keeps only in-frame clones and is missing some. The sample records some 350,000 clones, 8% to 10% being singletons. The antigens of these receptors remain unknown. The study, taken as a whole, reports: People with Type 1 diabetes carried modestly yet significantly shorter TCRB CDR3s in all four CD4+ subsets.

Sequenced material: central memory CD4+ T cells from blood. These receptors originate from a young man with type 1 diabetes.

The J gene is TRBJ1-4, the V gene TRBV7-2, with 8 nucleotides matching TRBD1. V dropped 4 bases and J dropped 7; count of bases not matched to a gene: 5. The germline V gene has CDR1 SGHTA and CDR2 FQGNSA. The CDR3 is made up of 14 amino acids. The CDR3 region has the DNA TGTGCCAGCAGCTCCAGGGGGCTGGTTGAAAAACTGTTTTTT. Translated: CASSSRGLVEKLFF.

This clone showed up just a few times. The chain recombines TRBV7-8 with TRBJ1-2; 9 bases fit TRBD1. The V gene end was trimmed by 3 bases and the J gene end by 5 bases; junction bases not matched to a gene: 7. The CDR3 sequence is 15 residues long. The germline gives CDR1 SGHVS, CDR2 FQNEAQ. CDR3 coding DNA: TGTGCCAGCAGCTTTGGACAGGGGATACGGTATGGCTACACCTTC. It yields the protein CASSFGQGIRYGYTF.

This clone appeared a few times. The chain combines TRBV28 with TRBJ2-6; tentative D call: TRBD2 (5 bases). Germline loops: CDR1 MDHEN, CDR2 SYDVKM. This CDR3 has 17 amino acids. V was shortened by 5 bases and J by 0 bases, with 14 bases between the two germline ends. The CDR3 DNA follows: TGTGCCAGCAGTATTCTCCGAGGAGGCTCTGGGGCCAACGTCCTGACTTTC. Protein product: CASSILRGGSGANVLTF.

A few counts support this clone. The chain couples TRBV7-6 to TRBJ1-1; D gene ambiguous. The CDR3 has 16 amino acids. From germline, CDR1 is SGHVS and CDR2 FNYEAQ. Trimming shortened V by 1 base and J by 4 bases, and 16 bases separated the two germline ends. The DNA for the CDR3 is TGTGCCAGCAGCTTAGGTTTAGGGATTGGTGGCACTGAAGCTTTCTTT. This sequence encodes CASSLGLGIGGTEAFF.

The chain joins TRBV2 to TRBJ1-2; possibly TRBD1 for D (6 bases). CDR3 length equals 12 residues. The germline V gene has CDR1 SNHLY and CDR2 FYNNEI. The V end was cut by 5 bases, the J end by 4 bases, with 8 bases between. CDR3 amino acids: CASSLDSYGYTF. In DNA, the CDR3 is TGTGCCAGCAGTCTGGACAGCTATGGCTACACCTTC.

The sample holds a few counts of this clone. As DNA, the CDR3 is TGTGCCAGCTCACCACCGCGGGTCGGCACCCCGGGGAAGGATACGCAGTATTTT. It translates to CASSPPRVGTPGKDTQYF. V and J are TRBV18 and TRBJ2-3, with a tentative D call TRBD2 (5 bases). From germline, CDR1 is KGHSH and CDR2 LQKENI. The CDR3 extends over 18 amino acids. The V gene lost 0 bases and the J gene lost 6 bases, with 22 bases spanning the gap.

J is TRBJ2-5 and V is TRBV7-9, with 10 nucleotides matching TRBD1. The J call may not be correct, given that the DNA end is closer to TRBJ2-7. The CDR3 is made up of 14 amino acids. CDR1 and CDR2 from the germline V gene are SEHNR and FQNEAQ (reference sequence). The CDR3 nucleotides are TGTGCCAGCAGCCCTGGGACAGGGGTATACGAGCAGTACTTC. Translated, it gives CASSPGTGVYEQYF.

In this sample, this clone turned up many times. This chain links TRBV7-3 with TRBJ1-5, with D unclear. This CDR3 region has 13 residues. Trimming cost V 1 base and J 10 bases, with 11 bases left between them. From germline, CDR1 is SGHTA and CDR2 FQGTGA. CDR3 amino acids: CASSLMKGEPQHF. The CDR3 DNA reads as TGTGCCAGCAGCTTAATGAAAGGAGAACCCCAGCATTTT.

This chain links TRBV6-5 with TRBJ2-7; perhaps TRBD1 as D (5 bases). V was trimmed by 6 bases and J by 0 bases, leaving 9 bases between them. Germline V gives CDR1 MNHEY, CDR2 SVGAGI. This CDR3 contains 13 residues. The chain's CDR3 is CASSPTVSYEQYF. For the CDR3, the DNA is TGTGCCAGCAGCCCGACAGTCTCCTACGAGCAGTACTTC.

The genes are TRBV27 and TRBJ2-1, with D possibly TRBD1 on 6 matching bases. Per the germline V gene, CDR1 is MNHEY and CDR2 is SMNVEV (reference sequence). V lost 1 base, J lost 5 bases, and 12 bases lay in between. The CDR3 loop spans 15 amino acids. CDR3 sequence: CASSLYGGQNNEQFF. Here the CDR3 DNA reads TGTGCCAGCAGTTTATACGGAGGACAGAACAATGAGCAGTTCTTC.

This chain links TRBV5-1 with TRBJ2-1; D remains ambiguous. The CDR3 totals 15 residues. Germline V gene lookup returns CDR1 SGHRS and CDR2 YFSETQ. V lost 4 bases and J 0 bases, leaving 11 bases between the germline ends. The CDR3 sequence is CASSPLSASYNEQFF. CDR3 DNA: TGCGCCAGCAGCCCTCTGTCGGCCTCCTACAATGAGCAGTTCTTC.

This clone was counted between two and nine times. This chain joins TRBV25-1 and TRBJ2-4; no definite D call. V was cut by 2 bases and J by 7 bases, with 12 bases left in between. This CDR3 has 14 amino acids. Germline V gene data show CDR1 as MGHDK and CDR2 as SYGVNS. CDR3 bases: TGTGCCAGCAGTGAAGTAGAAGGAGTGAACATTCAGTACTTC. Translation gives CASSEVEGVNIQYF.

This clone was detected a few times. The rearrangement joins TRBV11-3 to TRBJ2-2, with D unresolved. The CDR3 extends over 15 amino acids. Germline assignment: CDR1 SGHNT and CDR2 YENEEA. Trimming stripped 5 bases from V and 0 bases from J, with 10 bases between. CDR3 sequence reads: CASSPQNTNTGELFF. CDR3 DNA: TGTGCCAGCAGCCCCCAGAATACGAACACCGGGGAGCTGTTTTTT. The whole variable domain, remainder taken from reference TRBV11-3 and TRBJ2-2, is EAGVVQSPRYKIIEKKQPVAFWCNPISGHNTLYWYLQNLGQGPELLIRYENEEAVDDSQLPKDRFSAERLKGVDSTLKIQPAELGDSAVYLCASSPQNTNTGELFFGEGSRLTVL.

A few counts support this clone. The chain joins TRBV5-1 to TRBJ1-1; TRBD1 matches at 7 bases. CDR3 length equals 14 residues. With V trimmed by 2 bases and J by 5 bases, 6 bases remained unmatched. Germline V gene data show CDR1 as SGHRS and CDR2 as YFSETQ. DNA of the CDR3: TGCGCCAGCAGCTTTGGACAGGAAGGGACTGAAGCTTTCTTT. This sequence encodes CASSFGQEGTEAFF.

The V call is TRBV28, the J call TRBJ1-1; 9 bases are shared with TRBD1. The CDR3 has 17 amino acids. Trimming at V came to 5 bases and at J to 1 base, leaving 11 bases not matched to a gene. Germline V gene sequence: CDR1 MDHEN, CDR2 SYDVKM. The CDR3 DNA follows: TGTGCCAGCAGTCTCCTCGCAAGGACAGGGGAGAACACTGAAGCTTTCTTT. Encoded protein: CASSLLARTGENTEAFF.

V gene TRBV5-1 combines with J gene TRBJ2-2; no firm D call. The germline V and J ends were trimmed by 4 bases and 7 bases, with 14 bases remaining between them. The CDR3 length is 14 residues. Germline assignment: CDR1 SGHRS and CDR2 YFSETQ. CDR3: CASSPSTLGGELFF. CDR3 bases: TGCGCCAGCAGCCCCTCGACGTTGGGCGGGGAGCTGTTTTTT. The full variable domain, its missing parts supplied by reference TRBV5-1 and TRBJ2-2, is KAGVTQTPRYLIKTRGQQVTLSCSPISGHRSVSWYQQTPGQGLQFLFEYFSETQRNKGNFPGRFSGRQFSNSRSEMNVSTLELGDSALYLCASSPSTLGGELFFGEGSRLTVL.

V is TRBV4-2 and J is TRBJ2-5; TRBD1 matches 9 bases. Germline loops: CDR1 LGHNA, CDR2 YNFKEQ. V shed 6 bases, J shed 5 bases, and the junction held 13 bases outside the gene matches. The CDR3 sequence is 16 residues long. The CDR3 sequence: CASRRTGGMSAETQYF. The CDR3 coding sequence is TGTGCCAGCAGACGCACAGGGGGCATGTCGGCGGAGACCCAGTACTTC.

This clone was seen only a few times. This chain joins TRBV27 and TRBJ2-5; 12 nucleotides line up with TRBD2. Germline V lookup: CDR1 MNHEY, CDR2 SMNVEV (reference sequence). The CDR3 has 15 amino acids. V dropped 6 bases and J dropped 4; count of bases not matched to a gene: 6. CDR3 DNA sequence: TGTGCCAGCAGCCCTCTAGCGGGAGGGGGAGAGACCCAGTACTTC. This translates into CASSPLAGGGETQYF.

V and J are TRBV5-1 and TRBJ2-1, with 16 bases identical to TRBD2. Germline lookup yields CDR1 SGHRS and CDR2 YFSETQ. The CDR3 runs to 19 residues. Trimming cost V 6 bases and J 2 bases; bases outside gene matches: 11. The CDR3 protein is CASTQSPGTSGRAYNEQFF. As DNA, the CDR3 is TGCGCCAGCACTCAGAGTCCCGGGACTAGCGGGAGGGCCTACAATGAGCAGTTCTTC.

This clone was found a few times. CDR3: CASRGQALGSYEQYF. In nucleotides, the CDR3 is TGTGCCAGCAGAGGCCAGGCTCTTGGGTCCTACGAGCAGTACTTC. The chain joins TRBV7-2 to TRBJ2-7; D call uncertain. The CDR3 has 15 residues. Trimming shortened V by 6 bases and J by 1 base, and 16 bases separated the two germline ends. Germline V gene data show CDR1 as SGHTA and CDR2 as FQGNSA.

V gene TRBV11-2 combines with J gene TRBJ2-1, with 7 bases aligning to TRBD2. V lost 3 bases and J lost 5; bases outside the gene matches: 10. In germline, CDR1 is SGHAT, CDR2 FQNNGV. The CDR3 covers 16 residues. CDR3: CASSLGGGIRNNEQFF. The CDR3 DNA sequence: TGTGCCAGCAGCTTGGGCGGGGGAATAAGGAACAATGAGCAGTTCTTC.

The rearrangement links TRBV27 to TRBJ2-5; the match to TRBD1 covers 9 bases. The CDR3 is made up of 17 amino acids. CDR1 and CDR2 (germline): MNHEY, SMNVEV (reference sequence). The V gene end was trimmed by 4 bases and the J gene end by 4 bases; junction bases not matched to a gene: 13. The CDR3 DNA sequence: TGTGCCAGCAGTTCTCCGTTTGACAGGGGGAGGCGAGAGACCCAGTACTTC. Protein: CASSSPFDRGRRETQYF.